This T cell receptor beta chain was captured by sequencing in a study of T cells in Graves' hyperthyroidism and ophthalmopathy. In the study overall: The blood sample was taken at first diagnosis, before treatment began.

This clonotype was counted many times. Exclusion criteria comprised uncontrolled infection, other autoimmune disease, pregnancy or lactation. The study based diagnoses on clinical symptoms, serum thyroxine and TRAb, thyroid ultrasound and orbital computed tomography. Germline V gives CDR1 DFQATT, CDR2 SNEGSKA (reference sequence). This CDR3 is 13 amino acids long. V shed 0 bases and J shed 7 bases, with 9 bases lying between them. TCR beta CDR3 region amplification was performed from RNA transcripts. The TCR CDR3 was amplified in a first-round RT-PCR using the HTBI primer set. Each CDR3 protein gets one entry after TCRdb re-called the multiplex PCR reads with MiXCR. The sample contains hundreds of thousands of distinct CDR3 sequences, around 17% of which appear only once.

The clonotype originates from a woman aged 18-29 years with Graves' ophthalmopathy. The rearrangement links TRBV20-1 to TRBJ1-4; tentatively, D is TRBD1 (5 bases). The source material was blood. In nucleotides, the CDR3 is TGCAGTGCTAGAGACAGGGAAGTTGAAAAACTGTTTTTT. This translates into CSARDREVEKLFF.